The 24 T cell receptor beta chains presented below share a single source sample, sequenced in a study of CD8 T cells in ankylosing spondylitis. TCRdb re-derived calls from the 5' RACE reads in MiXCR, one entry per CDR3 protein. The sample contains fewer than 250,000 distinct CDR3 sequences, over 30% of which appear only once. The sequenced material came from blood, either unsorted or a sorted T cell fraction (not recorded which). The receptor source for this set is a male donor with ankylosing spondylitis or in good health (not recorded which).

The J gene is TRBJ1-1, the V gene TRBV20-1; no definite D call. CDR1 and CDR2 from the germline V gene are DFQATT and SNEGSKA (reference sequence). CDR3 length: 14 amino acids. CDR3 residues: CSLADFLMNTEAFF. DNA of the CDR3: TGCAGCCTGGCGGATTTTCTTATGAACACTGAAGCTTTCTTT.

The V and J genes are TRBV7-2 and TRBJ2-5, with 7 bases fitting TRBD1. J gave up 5 bases and V 7 bases, and 7 bases lay outside the gene matches. Germline V gene data show CDR1 as SGHTA and CDR2 as FQGNSA. This CDR3 has 13 amino acids. In DNA, the CDR3 is TGTGCCAGCAACCTACAGGGGTGGGAGACCCAGTACTTC. This translates into CASNLQGWETQYF.

J is TRBJ1-1 and V is TRBV7-9; D remains unclear. Germline V gene sequence: CDR1 SEHNR, CDR2 FQNEAQ (reference sequence). Between the trimmed V and J ends, which lost 3 bases and 6 bases, there was a span of 2 bases. The CDR3 has 10 amino acids. In DNA form, the CDR3 reads TGTGCCAGCAGCTTTGCTGAAGCTTTCTTT. Translation gives CASSFAEAFF. Drawing the rest from reference TRBV7-9 and TRBJ1-1, the complete variable domain is DTGVSQNPRHKITKRGQNVTFRCDPISEHNRLYWYRQTLGQGPEFLTYFQNEAQLEKSRLLSDRFSAERPKGSFSTLEIQRTEQGDSAMYLCASSFAEAFFGQGTRLTVV.

The genes are TRBV3-1 and TRBJ2-7; D unclear. The CDR3 is made up of 13 amino acids. V was pared by 4 bases and J by 7 bases, with 14 bases between. From germline, CDR1 is LGHDT and CDR2 YNNKEL (reference sequence). The CDR3 coding sequence is TGTGCCAGCAGCCCAGGCCCCATCGGGGAGCAGTACTTC. It encodes CASSPGPIGEQYF.

This clonotype turned up a few times. The chain uses TRBV20-1 and TRBJ2-5; D is undetermined. Deletions cut 0 bases from V and 1 base from J, with 9 bases between. CDR1 and CDR2 (germline): DFQATT, SNEGSKA (reference sequence). This CDR3 comprises 14 residues. CDR3 nucleotide sequence: TGCAGTGCTAGAGAAGCAGAAACCCAAGAGACCCAGTACTTC. This gives the protein CSAREAETQETQYF.

In this sample, this clonotype turned up a few times. The chain employs TRBV7-6 and TRBJ2-2; 7 bases fit TRBD1. V was clipped by 5 bases and J by 2 bases; unmatched bases: 5. The CDR3 runs 15 residues. CDR1 and CDR2 from the germline V gene are SGHVS and FNYEAQ. The CDR3 spells CASSAEGANTGELFF. The DNA of the CDR3 is TGTGCCAGCAGCGCTGAGGGGGCTAACACCGGGGAGCTGTTTTTT.

The chain has TRBV9 and TRBJ1-1; D might be TRBD1 (6 bases). V was clipped by 5 bases and J by 5 bases, with 16 bases between them. This CDR3 region has 14 residues. Germline CDR1 and CDR2: SGDLS and YYNGEE. In DNA form, the CDR3 reads TGTGCCAGCAGACCGCCGGGGGCGGGAACTGAAGCTTTCTTT. Translation gives CASRPPGAGTEAFF. Full variable domain (outside the CDR3, taken from reference TRBV9 and TRBJ1-1): DSGVTQTPKHLITATGQRVTLRCSPRSGDLSVYWYQQSLDQGLQFLIQYYNGEERAKGNILERFSAQQFPDLHSELNLSSLELGDSALYFCASRPPGAGTEAFFGQGTRLTVV.

This clonotype was found a few times. The rearrangement uses TRBV20-1 and TRBJ1-2, with 9 bases lining up with TRBD1. The germline gives CDR1 DFQATT, CDR2 SNEGSKA (reference sequence). V lost 0 bases, J lost 0 bases, and 5 bases stayed unmatched. The CDR3 spans 16 residues. The DNA of the CDR3 is TGCAGTGCTAGAGATAGGGACAGGGAATCTAACTATGGCTACACCTTC. The encoded protein is CSARDRDRESNYGYTF.

The chain joins TRBV5-1 to TRBJ1-2; 7 positions agree with TRBD1. In germline, CDR1 is SGHRS, CDR2 YFSETQ. V shed 0 bases, J shed 1 base, and the junction held 0 bases outside the gene matches. There are 14 residues in the CDR3. The CDR3, as DNA: TGCGCCAGCAGCTTGGGGGACAGTAACTATGGCTACACCTTC. Amino acids: CASSLGDSNYGYTF.

This rearrangement joins TRBV20-1 to TRBJ1-1; possible D gene TRBD1, 6 bases. The V end lost 3 bases, the J end lost 6 bases, and 17 bases lay between the germline ends. Germline V gives CDR1 DFQATT, CDR2 SNEGSKA (reference sequence). The CDR3 consists of 14 residues. DNA of the CDR3: TGCAGTGCTAGCCGTCAGGGGTCAAAGCCTGAAGCTTTCTTT. The encoded protein is CSASRQGSKPEAFF.

This clonotype was seen a handful of times. The V call is TRBV27, the J call TRBJ2-1, with no clear D. Germline V gives CDR1 MNHEY, CDR2 SMNVEV (reference sequence). Trimming removed 5 bases from V and 4 bases from J, with 18 bases in between. The CDR3 totals 16 residues. CDR3 region: CASSPVLGPSYNEQFF. The CDR3 bases are TGTGCCAGCAGTCCAGTACTTGGCCCCAGTTACAATGAGCAGTTCTTC.

This clonotype was seen repeatedly, ten times or more. This chain uses TRBV20-1 with TRBJ2-3; 8 nucleotides align to TRBD1. V was pared by 6 bases and J by 3 bases, with 8 bases of the junction left unmatched. CDR3 length: 14 residues. Germline V lookup: CDR1 DFQATT, CDR2 SNEGSKA (reference sequence). The CDR3 DNA follows: TGCAGTGCGACGACAGGGGTTCGGACAGATACGCAGTATTTT. Encoded protein: CSATTGVRTDTQYF.

This clonotype was seen a handful of times. This CDR3 is CASSQGQGYDEQYF. CDR3 nucleotide sequence: TGTGCCAGCAGTCAGGGACAGGGATATGACGAGCAGTACTTC. The chain recombines TRBV12-3 or TRBV12-4 with TRBJ2-7, with 9 bases matching TRBD1. CDR3 size: 14 residues. J gave up 5 bases and V 5 bases, and 7 bases lay outside the gene matches.

The chain is built from TRBV5-5 and TRBJ2-1, with TRBD2 matching over 12 bases. CDR1 and CDR2 (germline): SGHKS, YYEKEE (reference sequence). The CDR3 runs to 14 residues. J was trimmed by 10 bases and V by 4 bases; bases with no gene match: 6. CDR3 coding DNA: TGTGCCAGCAGCCCGGGACTAGCGGGTGGGGAGCAGTTCTTC. Translation: CASSPGLAGGEQFF.

V gene TRBV7-2 combines with J gene TRBJ2-5; 8 bases line up with TRBD2. After removal of 2 bases from V and 5 bases from J, the junction contained 4 bases not matched to a gene. The germline CDR1 and CDR2 sequences are SGHTA and FQGNSA. The CDR3 is 14 residues long. CDR3 DNA sequence: TGTGCCAGCAGCTTAACGGGGGGGCGCGAGACCCAGTACTTC. It is translated as CASSLTGGRETQYF. The full variable domain, completed using reference TRBV7-2 and TRBJ2-5, is GAGVSQSPSNKVTEKGKDVELRCDPISGHTALYWYRQSLGQGLEFLIYFQGNSAPDKSGLPSDRFSAERTGGSVSTLTIQRTQQEDSAVYLCASSLTGGRETQYFGPGTRLLVL.

This clonotype showed up many times. The CDR3 region is CASSQTGVLGEQYF. The CDR3 DNA sequence: TGTGCCAGCAGCCAGACAGGGGTTCTGGGCGAGCAGTACTTC. The chain has TRBV27 and TRBJ2-7, with 8 bases identical to TRBD1. The length of the CDR3 is 14 residues. The junction had 10 bases not matched to a gene; V was cut back by 6 bases and J by 6 bases. The germline V gene has CDR1 MNHEY and CDR2 SMNVEV (reference sequence).

The chain is built from TRBV4-1 and TRBJ2-5, with 7 bases aligning to TRBD1. CDR1 is MGHRA and CDR2 is YSYEKL in the germline V gene. This CDR3 is 16 amino acids long. Trimming removed 1 base from V and 0 bases from J; junction bases left unmatched: 5. The CDR3 coding sequence is TGCGCCAGCAGCCAAGGTGTGACAGGGTACCAAGAGACCCAGTACTTC. Its translation: CASSQGVTGYQETQYF.

This clonotype showed up just a few times. The chain links TRBV6-5 to TRBJ2-5, with D perhaps matching TRBD2 (6 bases). Trimming removed 0 bases at V and 4 bases at J, with 9 bases between. CDR1 MNHEY and CDR2 SVGAGI come from the germline V gene. CDR3 length equals 14 residues. The CDR3 spells CASSYSDYSETQYF. The DNA of the CDR3 is TGTGCCAGCAGTTACTCGGACTATTCAGAGACCCAGTACTTC.

The J gene is TRBJ1-4, the V gene TRBV29-1; 7 positions agree with TRBD1. J was trimmed by 4 bases and V by 7 bases; bases with no gene match: 12. The germline gives CDR1 SQVTM, CDR2 ANQGSEA. The CDR3 runs 15 residues. The CDR3 bases are TGCAGCGCCCGGGACAGAGAAGCCCTTAATGAAAAACTGTTTTTT. It yields the protein CSARDREALNEKLFF.

This chain joins TRBV20-1 and TRBJ2-1, with D tentatively TRBD2 (7 bases). Germline V gene data show CDR1 as DFQATT and CDR2 as SNEGSKA (reference sequence). This CDR3 contains 15 residues. Deletions cut 4 bases from V and 3 bases from J, with 16 bases between. The CDR3 protein is CSATWGGQIYNEQFF. For the CDR3, the DNA is TGCAGTGCTACATGGGGGGGCCAAATCTACAATGAGCAGTTCTTC.

The genes are TRBV29-1 and TRBJ2-6; perhaps TRBD2 as D (6 bases). V shed 4 bases and J shed 4 bases, with 11 bases lying between them. The CDR3 covers 14 residues. From germline, CDR1 is SQVTM and CDR2 ANQGSEA. CDR3 DNA sequence: TGCAGCGTTGGGAGGGATACCGGGGCCAACGTCCTGACTTTC. This gives the protein CSVGRDTGANVLTF.

This clonotype has just one count. The chain carries TRBV7-2 and TRBJ1-5; 7 nucleotides match TRBD1. Losses at the gene ends were 1 base for V and 4 bases for J; bases not matched to a gene: 7. The CDR3 contains 16 residues. Germline lookup yields CDR1 SGHTA and CDR2 FQGNSA. CDR3 sequence reads: CASSLGGRGGNQPQHF. The CDR3, as DNA: TGTGCCAGCAGCTTAGGGGGCAGGGGGGGAAATCAGCCCCAGCATTTT.

A few counts support this clonotype. The chain employs TRBV20-1 and TRBJ2-1, with 10 bases matching TRBD2. CDR3 size: 13 residues. Germline V CDR1 and CDR2: DFQATT, SNEGSKA (reference sequence). The CDR3 region is CTIAGGLDNEQFF. In DNA form, the CDR3 reads TGCACTATAGCGGGGGGACTAGACAATGAGCAGTTCTTC.

This clonotype was picked up a small number of times. The gene calls are TRBV5-5 and TRBJ2-2; tentatively, D is TRBD2 (5 bases). The V and J ends lost 5 bases and 0 bases respectively, with 11 bases between them. This CDR3 is built from 15 residues. In germline, CDR1 is SGHKS, CDR2 YYEKEE (reference sequence). The CDR3 region has the DNA TGTGCCAGCAGGATAGCGACGGCGAACACCGGGGAGCTGTTTTTT. It encodes CASRIATANTGELFF. Together with reference TRBV5-5 and TRBJ2-2, the CDR3 gives the full variable domain: DAGVTQSPTHLIKTRGQQVTLRCSPISGHKSVSWYQQVLGQGPQFIFQYYEKEERGRGNFPDRFSARQFPNYSSELNVNALLLGDSALYLCASRIATANTGELFFGEGSRLTVL.